These 23 T cell receptor beta chains originate from one sample sequenced in a study of blood T cell repertoires in COVID-19. The assay was immunoSEQ multiplex PCR, and TCRdb's table has in-frame clones only and misses some. The table shows about 55,000 clones, with about 90% occurring only once. The source material was peripheral blood. The source is a human donor with active COVID-19. The donor label of this sample is uncertain.

The chain combines TRBV18 with TRBJ1-5; 8 bases are a match to TRBD1. Germline loops: CDR1 KGHSH, CDR2 LQKENI. The CDR3 runs to 15 residues. Losses at the gene ends were 4 bases for V and 2 bases for J; bases not matched to a gene: 4. CDR3 loop: CASSRDRLGNQPQHF. The CDR3 DNA sequence: TGTGCCAGCTCACGGGACAGGTTGGGCAATCAGCCCCAGCATTTT.

The V call is TRBV18, the J call TRBJ2-7, with TRBD1 identical over 10 bases. Per germline, CDR1 KGHSH and CDR2 LQKENI. The CDR3 spans 14 residues. After removal of 2 bases from V and 4 bases from J, the junction contained 2 bases not matched to a gene. In nucleotides, the CDR3 is TGTGCCAGCTCACCAGGGACAGGGGAATACGAGCAGTACTTC. This gives the protein CASSPGTGEYEQYF.

The chain has TRBV19 and TRBJ2-1; D gene unclear. With 6 bases removed from V and 0 bases from J, the gap between germline ends came to 12 bases. The CDR3 has 15 amino acids. Germline lookup yields CDR1 LNHDA and CDR2 SQIVND (reference sequence). The CDR3 DNA is TGTGCCAGTAGGGAAGACTCAAGCTCCTACAATGAGCAGTTCTTC. Amino acids: CASREDSSSYNEQFF.

This chain connects TRBV7-3 to TRBJ1-3; the D is unclear. The CDR3 consists of 13 residues. Trimming removed 0 bases at V and 8 bases at J, with 8 bases between. Germline V lookup: CDR1 SGHTA, CDR2 FQGTGA. The CDR3: CASSLTPGDTIYF. The CDR3 coding sequence is TGTGCCAGCAGCTTAACCCCCGGGGACACCATATATTTT.

The chain links TRBV11-2 to TRBJ2-1; D not certain. V dropped 0 bases and J dropped 3 bases, with 9 bases sitting between them. The CDR3 is 15 amino acids. Germline CDR1 reads SGHAT; CDR2 reads FQNNGV. Here the CDR3 DNA reads TGTGCCAGCAGCTTAGAGCGATCAATCTACAATGAGCAGTTCTTC. Protein product: CASSLERSIYNEQFF.

The chain has TRBV19 and TRBJ1-2, with D possibly matching TRBD1 (6 bases). From germline, CDR1 is LNHDA and CDR2 SQIVND (reference sequence). V gave up 0 bases and J gave up 4 bases, with 9 bases separating them. This CDR3 is 14 amino acids long. The CDR3 region has the DNA TGTGCCAGTAGTATAGAGGGGGCCGCCTATGGCTACACCTTC. Translated: CASSIEGAAYGYTF.

V usage is TRBV18 and J usage is TRBJ1-4; 8 bases fit TRBD1. The CDR3 is 14 residues long. With 3 bases clipped from V and 6 bases from J, the junction kept 3 bases outside the gene matches. Germline V CDR1 and CDR2: KGHSH, LQKENI. The CDR3 sequence: CASSPGQGDEKLFF. For the CDR3, the DNA is TGTGCCAGCTCACCTGGACAGGGAGATGAAAAACTGTTTTTT.

The genes are TRBV3-1 (or the pseudogene TRBV3-2) and TRBJ1-2; a possible D gene is TRBD1 (5 bases). CDR3 length: 14 residues. Trimming cost V 2 bases and J 4 bases, with 11 bases left between them. Looked up from germline, CDR1 is LGHDT and CDR2 is YNNKEL (reference sequence). CDR3 nucleotide sequence: TGTGCCAGCAGCCAACCAGGACAAACCTATGGCTACACCTTC. Translated, it gives CASSQPGQTYGYTF.

This chain connects TRBV7-2 to TRBJ2-1, with TRBD2 matching 10 bases. Per germline, CDR1 SGHTA and CDR2 FQGNSA. The CDR3 has 16 amino acids. V lost 1 base, J lost 4 bases, and 4 bases stayed unmatched. CDR3: CASSLVAAGGYNEQFF. The CDR3 DNA sequence: TGTGCCAGCAGCTTAGTCGCAGCGGGGGGGTACAATGAGCAGTTCTTC.

The chain uses TRBV18 and TRBJ2-7, with D maybe TRBD1 (5 bases). This CDR3 spans 12 amino acids. The germline gives CDR1 KGHSH, CDR2 LQKENI. V shed 4 bases and J shed 4 bases, with 8 bases lying between them. CDR3 protein: CASSLQAYEQYF. CDR3 coding DNA: TGTGCCAGCTCACTACAGGCGTACGAGCAGTACTTC.

This chain joins TRBV6-2 or TRBV6-3 and TRBJ1-2; TRBD1 aligns across 7 bases. Germline V gene data show CDR1 as MNHEY and CDR2 as SVGEGT. This CDR3 spans 14 amino acids. The ends lost 5 bases at V and 2 bases at J; junction bases unmatched: 5. CDR3 amino acids: CASSPSTGNYGYTF. CDR3 DNA sequence: TGTGCCAGCAGTCCCTCGACAGGGAACTATGGCTACACCTTC.

The J gene is TRBJ2-1, the V gene TRBV6-2 or TRBV6-3; 7 bases line up with TRBD2. The CDR3 totals 15 residues. The germline CDR1 and CDR2 sequences are MNHEY and SVGEGT. V was clipped by 2 bases and J by 7 bases; unmatched bases: 8. The CDR3 coding sequence is TGTGCCAGCAGTTACGCTACTACTAGCGTTAATGAGCAGTTCTTC. Translated, it gives CASSYATTSVNEQFF.

The chain is built from TRBV6-5 and TRBJ2-1; TRBD2 matches 8 bases. Losses at the gene ends were 6 bases for V and 4 bases for J; bases not matched to a gene: 8. This CDR3 has 15 amino acids. Per germline, CDR1 MNHEY and CDR2 SVGAGI. CDR3 sequence: CASRLASGGYNEQFF. The CDR3 nucleotides are TGTGCCAGCAGGCTAGCCAGCGGGGGATACAATGAGCAGTTCTTC.

This rearrangement joins TRBV4-2 to TRBJ2-2; no clear D gene. This CDR3 has 15 amino acids. In germline, CDR1 is LGHNA, CDR2 YNFKEQ. The V gene lost 2 bases and the J gene lost 0 bases, with 7 bases spanning the gap. This chain's CDR3 is CASSQLVANTGELFF. In nucleotides, the CDR3 is TGTGCCAGCAGCCAATTGGTAGCGAACACCGGGGAGCTGTTTTTT.

This chain uses TRBV6-2 or TRBV6-3 with TRBJ2-7, with a tentative D call TRBD1 (6 bases). V was shortened by 4 bases and J by 5 bases, with 21 bases between the two germline ends. The CDR3 loop spans 16 amino acids. Germline CDR1 and CDR2: MNHEY and SVGEGT. Here the CDR3 DNA reads TGTGCCAGCAGTTCGGAGACAGGTTTCCCCTATCACGAGCAGTACTTC. Translating it yields CASSSETGFPYHEQYF.

The chain recombines TRBV5-1 with TRBJ2-7; D gene unclear. CDR3 length: 14 residues. V was shortened by 1 base and J by 5 bases, with 13 bases between the two germline ends. The germline V gene encodes CDR1 SGHRS and CDR2 YFSETQ. The chain's CDR3 is CASSLYSLSNEQYF. The CDR3, as DNA: TGCGCCAGCAGCTTGTACAGCTTAAGTAACGAGCAGTACTTC.

This chain's CDR3 is CASSFGLAGFLYEQYF. The CDR3 nucleotides read TGTGCCAGCAGCTTTGGACTAGCGGGGTTTCTCTACGAGCAGTACTTC. The rearrangement links TRBV7-2 to TRBJ2-7; 12 nucleotides line up with TRBD2. Trimming cost V 3 bases and J 3 bases; bases outside gene matches: 6. The CDR3 totals 16 residues. Looked up from germline, CDR1 is SGHTA and CDR2 is FQGNSA.

This clone was detected once. The genes are TRBV5-6 and TRBJ1-2, with TRBD1 identical over 10 bases. Germline V lookup: CDR1 SGHDT, CDR2 YYEEEE. The CDR3 totals 15 residues. The ends lost 2 bases at V and 0 bases at J; junction bases unmatched: 1. CDR3 amino acids: CASSFGQGANYGYTF. CDR3 sequence (DNA): TGTGCCAGCAGCTTCGGACAGGGGGCTAACTATGGCTACACCTTC. Complete variable domain (other parts from reference TRBV5-6 and TRBJ1-2): DAGVTQSPTHLIKTRGQQVTLRCSPKSGHDTVSWYQQALGQGPQFIFQYYEEEERQRGNFPDRFSGHQFPNYSSELNVNALLLGDSALYLCASSFGQGANYGYTFGSGTRLTVV.

The V call is TRBV7-2, the J call TRBJ2-1, with 12 bases that match TRBD2. Per the germline V gene, CDR1 is SGHTA and CDR2 is FQGNSA. The V segment lost 4 bases and the J segment 6 bases; nucleotides outside the gene matches: 4. The CDR3 is made up of 15 amino acids. The CDR3 loop is CASSSWTSGANEQFF. In nucleotides, the CDR3 is TGTGCCAGCAGCTCCTGGACTAGCGGGGCCAATGAGCAGTTCTTC.

The chain links TRBV27 to TRBJ1-2; 8 bases align to TRBD1. After removal of 2 bases from V and 8 bases from J, the junction contained 16 bases not matched to a gene. The CDR3 sequence is 17 residues long. CDR1 is MNHEY, CDR2 SMNVEV, per germline (reference sequence). The DNA of the CDR3 is TGTGCCAGCAGTTTAAGTGGCAGGGGGCGCGCAGTTAAGGGCTACACCTTC. This codes for CASSLSGRGRAVKGYTF.

V usage is TRBV6-5 and J usage is TRBJ2-7; 12 nucleotides match TRBD1. CDR1 MNHEY and CDR2 SVGAGI come from the germline V gene. CDR3 length: 15 residues. The junction had 4 bases not matched to a gene; V was cut back by 2 bases and J by 5 bases. The CDR3: CASSYVGQGADEQYF. The CDR3, as DNA: TGTGCCAGCAGTTACGTGGGACAGGGGGCCGACGAGCAGTACTTC.

V usage is TRBV7-3 and J usage is TRBJ1-6, with 9 bases aligning to TRBD1. The J segment lost 9 bases and the V segment lost 3 bases, leaving 6 bases of the junction unmatched. CDR1 and CDR2 from the germline V gene are SGHTA and FQGTGA. The CDR3 spans 15 residues. Here the CDR3 reads CASSLGQGTGSPLHF. CDR3 coding DNA: TGTGCCAGCAGCTTGGGACAGGGTACGGGTTCACCCCTCCACTTT. The complete variable domain, with remaining parts taken from reference TRBV7-3 and TRBJ1-6, reads GAGVSQTPSNKVTEKGKYVELRCDPISGHTALYWYRQSLGQGPEFLIYFQGTGAADDSGLPNDRFFAVRPEGSVSTLKIQRTERGDSAVYLCASSLGQGTGSPLHFGNGTRLTVT.

This rearrangement joins TRBV9 to TRBJ2-5, with D perhaps matching TRBD2 (7 bases). The germline V gene encodes CDR1 SGDLS and CDR2 YYNGEE. CDR3 size: 21 residues. V dropped 0 bases and J dropped 4 bases, with 31 bases sitting between them. CDR3 amino acids: CASSVAAGLGFAGRGRETQYF. The CDR3 nucleotides read TGTGCCAGCAGCGTAGCTGCAGGTTTGGGTTTCGCGGGGCGGGGGCGAGAGACCCAGTACTTC.